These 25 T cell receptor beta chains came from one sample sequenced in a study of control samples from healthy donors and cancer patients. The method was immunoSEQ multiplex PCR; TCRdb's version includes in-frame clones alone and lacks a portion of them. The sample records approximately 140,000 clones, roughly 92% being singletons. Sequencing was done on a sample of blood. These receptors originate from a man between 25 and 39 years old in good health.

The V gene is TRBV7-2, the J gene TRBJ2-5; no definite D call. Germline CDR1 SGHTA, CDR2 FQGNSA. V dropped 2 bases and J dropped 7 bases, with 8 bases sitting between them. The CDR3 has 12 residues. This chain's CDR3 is CASSLSLPTQYF. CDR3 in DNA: TGTGCCAGCAGCTTAAGTCTGCCGACCCAGTACTTC. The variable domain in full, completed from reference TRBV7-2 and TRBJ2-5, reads GAGVSQSPSNKVTEKGKDVELRCDPISGHTALYWYRQSLGQGLEFLIYFQGNSAPDKSGLPSDRFSAERTGGSVSTLTIQRTQQEDSAVYLCASSLSLPTQYFGPGTRLLVL.

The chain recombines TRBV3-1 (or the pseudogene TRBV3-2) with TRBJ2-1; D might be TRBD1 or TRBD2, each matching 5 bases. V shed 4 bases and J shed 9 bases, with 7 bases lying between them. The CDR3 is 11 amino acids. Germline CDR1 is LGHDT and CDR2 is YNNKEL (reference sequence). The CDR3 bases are TGTGCCAGCAGCCTGAGGGGTGAGCAGTTCTTC. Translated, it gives CASSLRGEQFF.

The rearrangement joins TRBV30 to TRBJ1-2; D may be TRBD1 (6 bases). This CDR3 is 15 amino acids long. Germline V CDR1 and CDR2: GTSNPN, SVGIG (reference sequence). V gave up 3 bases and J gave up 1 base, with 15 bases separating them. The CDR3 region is CAWRAQGRHNYGYTF. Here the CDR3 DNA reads TGTGCCTGGAGAGCCCAGGGGCGTCATAACTATGGCTACACCTTC.

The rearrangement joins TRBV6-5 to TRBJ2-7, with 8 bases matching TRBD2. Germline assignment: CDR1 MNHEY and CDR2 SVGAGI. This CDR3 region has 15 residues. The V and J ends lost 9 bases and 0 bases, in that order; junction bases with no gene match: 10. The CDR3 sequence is CASSAASGSSYEQYF. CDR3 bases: TGTGCCAGTTCCGCCGCTAGCGGGTCCTCCTACGAGCAGTACTTC.

CDR3 residues: CASSPNTGGTDTQYF. In DNA form, the CDR3 reads TGTGCCAGCAGCCCTAATACGGGGGGCACAGATACGCAGTATTTT. This chain joins TRBV7-9 and TRBJ2-3, with D perhaps matching TRBD2 (6 bases). V gave up 5 bases and J gave up 1 base, with 13 bases separating them. Germline CDR1 and CDR2: SEHNR and FQNEAQ (reference sequence). CDR3 length: 15 residues.

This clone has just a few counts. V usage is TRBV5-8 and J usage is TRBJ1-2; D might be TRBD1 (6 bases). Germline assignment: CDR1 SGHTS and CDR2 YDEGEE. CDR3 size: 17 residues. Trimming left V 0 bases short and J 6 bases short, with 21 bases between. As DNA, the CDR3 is TGTGCCAGCAGCTTGGCAGGGGCAGGGGCAAGAATTCATGGCTACACCTTC. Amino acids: CASSLAGAGARIHGYTF.

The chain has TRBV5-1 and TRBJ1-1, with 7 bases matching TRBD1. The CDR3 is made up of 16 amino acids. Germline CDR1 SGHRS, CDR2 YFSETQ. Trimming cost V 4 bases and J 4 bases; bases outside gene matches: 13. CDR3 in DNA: TGCGCCAGCAGCCGAGGGGGCGGGGGCGCCGTCACTGAAGCTTTCTTT. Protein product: CASSRGGGGAVTEAFF.

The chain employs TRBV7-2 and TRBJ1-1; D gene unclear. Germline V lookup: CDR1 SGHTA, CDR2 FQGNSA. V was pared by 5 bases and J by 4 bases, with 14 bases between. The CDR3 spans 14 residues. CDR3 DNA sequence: TGTGCCAGCAGCGCACTTATAACCACCACTGAAGCTTTCTTT. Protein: CASSALITTTEAFF.

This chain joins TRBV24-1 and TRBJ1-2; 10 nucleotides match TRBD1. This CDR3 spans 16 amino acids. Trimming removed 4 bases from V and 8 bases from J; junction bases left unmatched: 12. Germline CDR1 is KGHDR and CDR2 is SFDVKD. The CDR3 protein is CATSENPTGGSRGYTF. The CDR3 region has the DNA TGTGCCACCAGTGAGAACCCGACAGGGGGCTCGAGAGGCTACACCTTC.

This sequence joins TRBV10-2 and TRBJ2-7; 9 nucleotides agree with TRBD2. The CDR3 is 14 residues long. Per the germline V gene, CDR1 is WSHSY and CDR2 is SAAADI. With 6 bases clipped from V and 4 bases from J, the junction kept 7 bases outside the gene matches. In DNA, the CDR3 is TGCGCCAGCAGCCCGGCGGGAGGGTGGTACGAGCAGTACTTC. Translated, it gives CASSPAGGWYEQYF.

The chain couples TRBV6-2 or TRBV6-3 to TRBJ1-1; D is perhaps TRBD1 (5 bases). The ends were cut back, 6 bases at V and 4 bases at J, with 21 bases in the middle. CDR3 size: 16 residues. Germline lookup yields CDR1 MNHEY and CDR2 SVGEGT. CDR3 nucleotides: TGTGCCAGCAGCCTCCTCCCCAGGGAATGGGGCACTGAAGCTTTCTTT. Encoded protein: CASSLLPREWGTEAFF.

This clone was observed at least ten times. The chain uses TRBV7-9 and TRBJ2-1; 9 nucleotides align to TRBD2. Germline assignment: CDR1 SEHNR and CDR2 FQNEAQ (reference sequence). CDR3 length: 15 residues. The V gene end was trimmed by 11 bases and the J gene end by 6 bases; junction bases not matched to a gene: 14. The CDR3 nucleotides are TGTGCCGGGAGAGGCGGGAGGGAGAAAGGCAATGAGCAGTTCTTC. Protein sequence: CAGRGGREKGNEQFF.

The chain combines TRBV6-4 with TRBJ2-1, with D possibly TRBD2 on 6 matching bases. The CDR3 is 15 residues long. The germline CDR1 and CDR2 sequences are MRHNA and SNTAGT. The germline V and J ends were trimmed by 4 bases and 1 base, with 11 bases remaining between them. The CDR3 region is CASSVEGSSYNEQFF. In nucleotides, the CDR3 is TGTGCCAGCAGTGTGGAGGGCTCGTCCTACAATGAGCAGTTCTTC.

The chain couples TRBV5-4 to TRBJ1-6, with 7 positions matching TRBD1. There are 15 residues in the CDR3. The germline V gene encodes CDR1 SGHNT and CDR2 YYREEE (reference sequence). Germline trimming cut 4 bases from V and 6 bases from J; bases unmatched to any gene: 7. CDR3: CASSAGTASNSPLHF. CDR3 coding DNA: TGTGCCAGCAGCGCCGGGACAGCTTCTAATTCACCCCTCCACTTT.

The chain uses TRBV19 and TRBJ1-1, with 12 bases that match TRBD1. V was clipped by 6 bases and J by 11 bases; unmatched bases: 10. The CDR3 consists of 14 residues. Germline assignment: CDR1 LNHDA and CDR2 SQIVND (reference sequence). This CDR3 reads CASRAPGQGAGAFF. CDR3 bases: TGTGCCAGTAGAGCGCCGGGACAGGGGGCCGGTGCTTTCTTT.

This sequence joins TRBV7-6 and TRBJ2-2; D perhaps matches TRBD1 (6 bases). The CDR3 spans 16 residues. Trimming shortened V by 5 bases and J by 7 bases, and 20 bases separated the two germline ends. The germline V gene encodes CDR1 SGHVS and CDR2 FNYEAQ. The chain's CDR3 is CASSEWTAHRGGELFF. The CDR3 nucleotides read TGTGCCAGCAGCGAGTGGACAGCGCATAGGGGCGGGGAGCTGTTTTTT.

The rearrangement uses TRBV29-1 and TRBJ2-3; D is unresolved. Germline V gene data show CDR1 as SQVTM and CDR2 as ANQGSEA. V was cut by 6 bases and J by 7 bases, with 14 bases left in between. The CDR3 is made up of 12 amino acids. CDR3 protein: CSVTAQENTQYF. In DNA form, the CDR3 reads TGCAGCGTCACCGCCCAGGAGAATACGCAGTATTTT.

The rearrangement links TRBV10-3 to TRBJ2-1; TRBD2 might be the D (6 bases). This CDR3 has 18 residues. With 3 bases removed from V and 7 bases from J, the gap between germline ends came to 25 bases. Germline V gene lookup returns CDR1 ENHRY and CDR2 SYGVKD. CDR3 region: CAISESPIGGFGGNEQFF. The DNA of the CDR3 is TGTGCCATCAGTGAATCCCCTATAGGAGGGTTCGGGGGTAATGAGCAGTTCTTC.

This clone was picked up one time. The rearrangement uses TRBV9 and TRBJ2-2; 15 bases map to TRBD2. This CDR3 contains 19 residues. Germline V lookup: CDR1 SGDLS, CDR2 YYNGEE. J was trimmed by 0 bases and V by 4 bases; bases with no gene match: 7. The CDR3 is CASSSGGTSGRTNTGELFF. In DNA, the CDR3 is TGTGCCAGCAGCTCAGGGGGGACTAGCGGGAGGACGAACACCGGGGAGCTGTTTTTT.

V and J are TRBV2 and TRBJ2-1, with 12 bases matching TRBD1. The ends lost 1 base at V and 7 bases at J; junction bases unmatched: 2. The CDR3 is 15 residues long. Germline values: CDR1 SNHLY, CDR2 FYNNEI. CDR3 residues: CASSEGGQGANEQFF. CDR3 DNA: TGTGCCAGCAGTGAAGGGGGACAGGGGGCGAATGAGCAGTTCTTC.

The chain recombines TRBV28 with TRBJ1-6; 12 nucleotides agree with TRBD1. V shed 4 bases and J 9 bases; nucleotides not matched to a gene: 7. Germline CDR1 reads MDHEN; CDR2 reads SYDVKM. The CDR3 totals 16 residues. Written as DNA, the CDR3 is TGTGCCAGCAGTTACCGGGACAGGGGGCAGATTTCACCCCTCCACTTT. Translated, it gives CASSYRDRGQISPLHF. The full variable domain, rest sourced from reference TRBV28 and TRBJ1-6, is DVKVTQSSRYLVKRTGEKVFLECVQDMDHENMFWYRQDPGLGLRLIYFSYDVKMKEKGDIPEGYSVSREKKERFSLILESASTNQTSMYLCASSYRDRGQISPLHFGNGTRLTVT.

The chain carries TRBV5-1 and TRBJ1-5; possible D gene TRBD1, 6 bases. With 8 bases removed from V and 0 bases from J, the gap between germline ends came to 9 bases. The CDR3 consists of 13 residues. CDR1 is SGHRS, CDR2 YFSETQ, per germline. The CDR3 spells CASRTDSNQPQHF. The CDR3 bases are TGCGCCAGTAGGACAGATAGCAATCAGCCCCAGCATTTT. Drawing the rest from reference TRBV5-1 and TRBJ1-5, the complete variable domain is KAGVTQTPRYLIKTRGQQVTLSCSPISGHRSVSWYQQTPGQGLQFLFEYFSETQRNKGNFPGRFSGRQFSNSRSEMNVSTLELGDSALYLCASRTDSNQPQHFGDGTRLSIL.

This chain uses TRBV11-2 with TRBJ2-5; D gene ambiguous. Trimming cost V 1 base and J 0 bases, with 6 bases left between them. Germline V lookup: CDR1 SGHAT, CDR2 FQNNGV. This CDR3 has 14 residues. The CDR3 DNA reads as TGTGCCAGCAGCTTAGTGTTAGACCAAGAGACCCAGTACTTC. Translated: CASSLVLDQETQYF.

The CDR3 nucleotides are TGTGCCAGCAGCAACGACAGGGGTAGGGGAAACATTCAGTACTTC. Translation: CASSNDRGRGNIQYF. The gene calls are TRBV5-6 and TRBJ2-4; 8 bases are a match to TRBD1. Germline V gene sequence: CDR1 SGHDT, CDR2 YYEEEE. The CDR3 totals 15 residues. V trimming: 4 bases; J trimming: 6 bases; junction bases outside the gene matches: 9.

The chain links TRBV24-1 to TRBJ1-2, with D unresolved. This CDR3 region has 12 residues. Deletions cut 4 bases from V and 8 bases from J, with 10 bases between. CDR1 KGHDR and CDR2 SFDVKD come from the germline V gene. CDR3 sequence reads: CATSEYPGGYTF. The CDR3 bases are TGTGCCACCAGTGAGTACCCGGGAGGCTACACCTTC.